A single sample gave rise to the 31 T cell receptor beta chains below, sequenced in a study of identical twins. TCRdb called the 5' RACE reads again in MiXCR, with one record for every CDR3 protein. The table has fewer than 250,000 distinct CDR3 sequences, roughly 10% seen once; the top ten hold 5.1%. The sample consisted of memory (CD45RO+) T cells sorted from blood. These receptors all stem from a woman between 18 and 29 years old in good health.

This clonotype was detected many times. The chain is built from TRBV7-2 and TRBJ2-1; D unresolved. V lost 2 bases, J lost 0 bases, and 8 bases lay in between. Germline lookup yields CDR1 SGHTA and CDR2 FQGNSA. This CDR3 region has 15 residues. The CDR3 DNA reads TGTGCCAGCAGCTTAAGGCCGAGCTCCTACAATGAGCAGTTCTTC. It translates to CASSLRPSSYNEQFF.

The chain carries TRBV5-1 and TRBJ1-2; D gene unclear. CDR3 size: 14 residues. From germline, CDR1 is SGHRS and CDR2 YFSETQ. V lost 2 bases and J 0 bases, leaving 8 bases between the germline ends. The CDR3 bases are TGCGCCAGCAGCTTAGACGGTTCTAACTATGGCTACACCTTC. Its protein is CASSLDGSNYGYTF.

This chain connects TRBV11-2 to TRBJ2-1; D possibly uses TRBD1 or TRBD2 (6 bases each). V lost 5 bases to trimming and J lost 0 bases, with 14 bases between them. The CDR3 contains 16 residues. In germline, CDR1 is SGHAT, CDR2 FQNNGV. CDR3: CASSLGGTTSYNEQFF. CDR3 bases: TGTGCCAGCAGCCTTGGCGGGACAACCTCCTACAATGAGCAGTTCTTC.

This clonotype was observed a few times. The chain joins TRBV7-2 to TRBJ2-3; TRBD2 is a possible D gene (7 bases). The V gene lost 5 bases and the J gene lost 6 bases, with 18 bases spanning the gap. This CDR3 region has 15 residues. Germline V gene sequence: CDR1 SGHTA, CDR2 FQGNSA. CDR3 nucleotides: TGTGCCAGCAGCCTGTACTATTCGGGGGGCGATACGCAGTATTTT. Amino acids: CASSLYYSGGDTQYF.

This clonotype was picked up many times. CDR3 amino acids: CASSPGQHTDTQYF. The CDR3 DNA reads as TGCGCCAGCAGCCCTGGACAGCACACAGATACGCAGTATTTT. The genes are TRBV5-1 and TRBJ2-3, with D perhaps TRBD1 (6 bases). The ends were cut back, 4 bases at V and 2 bases at J, with 11 bases in the middle. Per germline, CDR1 SGHRS and CDR2 YFSETQ. The CDR3 length is 14 residues.

This clonotype was seen many times. The chain combines TRBV9 with TRBJ2-4; 8 bases map to TRBD2. Germline assignment: CDR1 SGDLS and CDR2 YYNGEE. J lost 0 bases, V lost 4 bases, and 6 bases had no gene match. The CDR3 is made up of 16 amino acids. For the CDR3, the DNA is TGTGCCAGCAGCCCTCGACTAGCGAGAGCCAAAAACATTCAGTACTTC. As protein: CASSPRLARAKNIQYF. Full variable domain (remainder filled in from reference TRBV9 and TRBJ2-4): DSGVTQTPKHLITATGQRVTLRCSPRSGDLSVYWYQQSLDQGLQFLIQYYNGEERAKGNILERFSAQQFPDLHSELNLSSLELGDSALYFCASSPRLARAKNIQYFGAGTRLSVL.

A few counts support this clonotype. V is TRBV29-1 and J is TRBJ2-3; D is undetermined. The CDR3 contains 11 residues. CDR1 SQVTM and CDR2 ANQGSEA come from the germline V gene. Trimming shortened V by 4 bases and J by 10 bases, and 12 bases separated the two germline ends. CDR3 protein: CSVGEGAAQYF. For the CDR3, the DNA is TGCAGCGTTGGGGAAGGTGCAGCGCAGTATTTT.

This chain joins TRBV20-1 and TRBJ2-7, with TRBD2 matching 8 bases. This CDR3 has 14 residues. Trimming at V came to 3 bases and at J to 0 bases, leaving 4 bases not matched to a gene. Germline CDR1 and CDR2: DFQATT and SNEGSKA (reference sequence). The CDR3 loop is CSASTGRASYEQYF. The CDR3 DNA is TGCAGTGCTAGTACCGGGAGGGCCTCCTACGAGCAGTACTTC.

The genes are TRBV14 and TRBJ1-1; perhaps TRBD1 as D (6 bases). V dropped 5 bases and J dropped 4 bases, with 8 bases sitting between them. The CDR3 runs to 12 residues. Germline V CDR1 and CDR2: SGHDN, FVKESK. CDR3 coding DNA: TGTGCCAGCAGCTACAGGGTCACTGAAGCTTTCTTT. Translating gives CASSYRVTEAFF.

Of note for this clonotype: A read error is possible here, since a much larger clone lies one base away. The V and J genes are TRBV5-5 and TRBJ2-7; 7 nucleotides match TRBD1. The CDR3 length is 13 residues. After removal of 4 bases from V and 1 base from J, the junction contained 2 bases not matched to a gene. CDR1 is SGHKS, CDR2 YYEKEE, per germline (reference sequence). The CDR3, as DNA: TGTGCCAGCAGCATGACAGGGTCCTACGAGCAGTACTTC. It encodes CASSMTGSYEQYF.

This clonotype was seen at least ten times. The gene calls are TRBV12-3 or TRBV12-4 and TRBJ2-3, with TRBD1 matching over 9 bases. The trim removed 0 bases at V and 2 bases at J, leaving 3 bases unmatched. The CDR3 length is 16 residues. DNA for the CDR3: TGTGCCAGCAGTTTAGCCGGGACAGGGCCCACAGATACGCAGTATTTT. Its translation is CASSLAGTGPTDTQYF.

This clonotype was recorded a few times. The CDR3 coding sequence is TGCAGTGCTAGAGATTCAGGGGGACCTAGCACAGATACGCAGTATTTT. This gives the protein CSARDSGGPSTDTQYF. V and J are TRBV20-1 and TRBJ2-3; 7 nucleotides line up with TRBD1. CDR3 length: 16 amino acids. Germline V gene data show CDR1 as DFQATT and CDR2 as SNEGSKA (reference sequence). Unmatched junction bases numbered 6, after V lost 0 bases and J lost 0 bases.

This sequence joins TRBV27 and TRBJ2-7, with a tentative D call TRBD1 (6 bases). Germline CDR1 and CDR2: MNHEY and SMNVEV (reference sequence). The CDR3 spans 15 residues. Trimming stripped 5 bases from V and 6 bases from J, with 20 bases between. The CDR3: CASSSLQGRGGEQYF. The CDR3 nucleotides read TGTGCCAGCAGTAGCCTACAGGGACGGGGCGGCGAGCAGTACTTC.

There are many counts of this clonotype. The chain carries TRBV5-1 and TRBJ2-1; 13 positions match TRBD2. The V gene's germline CDR1 is SGHRS and CDR2 YFSETQ. Trimming took 4 bases from V and 1 from J; bases not matched to a gene: 14. This CDR3 contains 20 residues. The CDR3: CASSHQTSGRSTLSYNEQFF. The CDR3, as DNA: TGCGCCAGCAGCCATCAGACTAGCGGGAGGTCCACCCTTTCCTACAATGAGCAGTTCTTC.

In this sample, this clonotype turned up many times. The CDR3, as DNA: TGCGCCAGCAGCCAAGGTGCTAGCGGGATGGGAAGCGATGAGCAGTTCTTC. It yields the protein CASSQGASGMGSDEQFF. This sequence joins TRBV4-3 and TRBJ2-1, with 9 bases that match TRBD2. The CDR3 covers 17 residues. CDR1 is LGHNA, CDR2 YSLEER, per germline. With V trimmed by 1 base and J by 8 bases, 12 bases remained unmatched.

The chain couples TRBV20-1 to TRBJ2-3; 8 nucleotides align to TRBD1. Germline V gives CDR1 DFQATT, CDR2 SNEGSKA (reference sequence). V was pared by 5 bases and J by 2 bases, with 6 bases of the junction left unmatched. The CDR3 consists of 14 residues. CDR3 in DNA: TGCAGTGCTGGAAGGGACAGGTACACAGATACGCAGTATTTT. This codes for CSAGRDRYTDTQYF.

This clonotype was observed a handful of times. This chain connects TRBV7-8 to TRBJ1-5; D is unresolved. Trimming removed 6 bases from V and 6 bases from J, with 12 bases in between. This CDR3 has 13 residues. Germline values: CDR1 SGHVS, CDR2 FQNEAQ. The CDR3 sequence: CASSHIPGQPQHF. CDR3 coding DNA: TGTGCCAGCAGTCATATCCCCGGTCAGCCCCAGCATTTT.

The chain employs TRBV10-1 and TRBJ2-3, with a possible D match to TRBD2 (6 bases). This CDR3 is 13 amino acids long. V was trimmed by 2 bases and J by 11 bases, leaving 14 bases between them. Germline V gene data show CDR1 as WNHNN and CDR2 as SYGVQD (reference sequence). The CDR3 coding sequence is TGCGCCAGCAGTGAGGAGCGGGTGATAGGGCAGTATTTT. Amino acids: CASSEERVIGQYF.

This clonotype was seen at least ten times. The CDR3: CASSWWTSGPYNEQFF. CDR3 DNA: TGTGCCAGCAGCTGGTGGACTAGCGGACCATACAATGAGCAGTTCTTC. V usage is TRBV7-8 and J usage is TRBJ2-1, with TRBD2 matching over 10 bases. CDR1 is SGHVS and CDR2 is FQNEAQ in the germline V gene. The CDR3 runs to 16 residues. Germline trimming cut 4 bases from V and 4 bases from J; bases unmatched to any gene: 7.

The rearrangement joins TRBV6-2 or TRBV6-3 to TRBJ2-1; tentatively, D is TRBD2 (5 bases). CDR3 length equals 16 residues. Germline V gene lookup returns CDR1 MNHEY and CDR2 SVGEGT. V lost 5 bases, J lost 3 bases, and 17 bases lay in between. The CDR3 loop is CASSDGWASSYNEQFF. Here the CDR3 DNA reads TGTGCCAGCAGTGACGGTTGGGCTAGCAGCTACAATGAGCAGTTCTTC.

This chain uses TRBV5-1 with TRBJ1-1; possible D gene TRBD1, 6 bases. V lost 2 bases to trimming and J lost 4 bases, with 9 bases between them. CDR3 length: 13 residues. Per the germline V gene, CDR1 is SGHRS and CDR2 is YFSETQ. The CDR3: CASSFRDITEAFF. In DNA, the CDR3 is TGCGCCAGCAGCTTCCGGGACATCACTGAAGCTTTCTTT.

There are many counts of this clonotype. The rearrangement joins TRBV5-1 to TRBJ2-5; D perhaps matches TRBD1 (6 bases). CDR3 length equals 13 residues. The V gene lost 5 bases and the J gene lost 2 bases, with 10 bases spanning the gap. Germline V CDR1 and CDR2: SGHRS, YFSETQ. The chain's CDR3 is CASSSGQQETQYF. Written as DNA, the CDR3 is TGCGCCAGCAGTTCCGGACAGCAAGAGACCCAGTACTTC.

On this clonotype: This could be a read error, since a much larger clone is one nucleotide away. The chain joins TRBV7-3 to TRBJ1-1, with a weak D call TRBD1 (5 bases). Germline CDR1 is SGHTA and CDR2 is FQGTGA. Trimming cost V 3 bases and J 1 base, with 6 bases left between them. The CDR3 contains 13 residues. CDR3 region: CASSFTGNTEAFF. Written as DNA, the CDR3 is TGTGCCAGCAGCTTTACAGGGAACACTGAAGCTTTCTTT.

This clonotype was detected a few times. V usage is TRBV20-1 and J usage is TRBJ1-5; a weak D match, TRBD1 (6 bases). V lost 1 base, J lost 15 bases, and 16 bases lay in between. The CDR3 contains 12 residues. CDR1 is DFQATT and CDR2 is SNEGSKA in the germline V gene (reference sequence). The CDR3 loop is CSARGGGPAWHF. The CDR3 coding sequence is TGCAGTGCTAGAGGGGGGGGGCCCGCATGGCATTTT.

This clonotype was recorded at least ten times. The chain links TRBV10-3 to TRBJ2-3, with a weak D call TRBD2 (6 bases). Trimming left V 6 bases short and J 4 bases short, with 14 bases between. The CDR3 has 14 residues. Per the germline V gene, CDR1 is ENHRY and CDR2 is SYGVKD. The CDR3 DNA reads TGTGCCATCAGCGGGAGCCAAGCGGCAGATACGCAGTATTTT. Protein sequence: CAISGSQAADTQYF.

The chain couples TRBV6-1 to TRBJ2-6, with D possibly being TRBD1 (5 bases). Germline V CDR1 and CDR2: MNHNS, SASEGT. This CDR3 is 17 amino acids long. V lost 4 bases and J 0 bases, leaving 13 bases between the germline ends. The CDR3 loop reads CASSARVTNSGANVLTF. CDR3 in DNA: TGTGCCAGCAGTGCCAGGGTTACAAACTCTGGGGCCAACGTCCTGACTTTC.

A few counts support this clonotype. The rearrangement joins TRBV7-9 to TRBJ2-2; the match to TRBD2 covers 7 bases. The germline gives CDR1 SEHNR, CDR2 FQNEAQ (reference sequence). The CDR3 sequence is 16 residues long. J was trimmed by 6 bases and V by 3 bases; bases with no gene match: 10. The CDR3 nucleotides are TGTGCCAGCAGCTTTTCTGGGACTACCTCCGCCGGGGAGCTGTTTTTT. Its protein product is CASSFSGTTSAGELFF.

There are a few counts of this clonotype. The chain links TRBV4-3 to TRBJ2-3, with D uncertain. The CDR3 runs to 14 residues. Germline CDR1 LGHNA, CDR2 YSLEER. V dropped 1 base and J dropped 2 bases, with 7 bases sitting between them. DNA of the CDR3: TGCGCCAGCAGCCAAGGGCAGAACACAGATACGCAGTATTTT. Translation: CASSQGQNTDTQYF.

Only a few counts were recorded for this clonotype. The chain joins TRBV30 to TRBJ2-2; no reliable D call. The length of the CDR3 is 11 residues. Per the germline V gene, CDR1 is GTSNPN and CDR2 is SVGIG (reference sequence). With 0 bases removed from V and 8 bases from J, the gap between germline ends came to 4 bases. The CDR3 DNA is TGTGCCTGGAGTGTGTGGGGGGAGCTGTTTTTT. Translating gives CAWSVWGELFF.

This clonotype was detected only a few times. The chain combines TRBV6-2 or TRBV6-3 with TRBJ2-7; 7 nucleotides line up with TRBD2. Germline CDR1 is MNHEY and CDR2 is SVGEGT. This CDR3 has 16 residues. V was clipped by 7 bases and J by 6 bases; unmatched bases: 18. The CDR3 nucleotides are TGTGCCAGCATCCTCTTCACGATTGCGGGAGCGGTCGAGCAGTACTTC. Translation gives CASILFTIAGAVEQYF.

This clonotype has more than one count but fewer than ten. This chain links TRBV6-6 with TRBJ2-7; D not resolved. The CDR3 is 13 residues long. Deletions cut 6 bases from V and 3 bases from J, with 12 bases between. Germline V gene sequence: CDR1 MNHNY, CDR2 SVGAGI (reference sequence). CDR3 protein: CASRADSYYEQYF. For the CDR3, the DNA is TGTGCCAGCAGGGCAGATTCCTACTACGAGCAGTACTTC.